The TCR delta chain described here comes from a study of Vγ9Vδ2 T cells in congenital toxoplasmosis (dated by TCRdb to about 2021). About the full investigation: Congenital toxoplasmosis was diagnosed using IgG, IgM and IgA serology, Western blot and an in-house interferon-gamma release assay. This study compared the CDR3 repertoires of the gamma and delta chains in sorted blood gammadelta T cells from congenitally T. gondii-infected infants versus uninfected infants. Sequencing of the repertoires was done on samples from infants at two time points: 2 months after birth and 1 year of age. TCR sequencing covered roughly five infected and approximately ten uninfected infants at 2 months, plus 3 infected and 4 uninfected infants at 1 year.

This clone was seen only a few times. What this receptor recognizes is not known. Because the CDR3's place on the DNA is in doubt, the DNA is left out and the CDR3 is given as listed by TCRdb. From the cysteine through the phenylalanine, the CDR3 covers 26 amino acids. Taken from the germline V gene, the CDR1 and CDR2 loops are NSMFDY and ISSIKDK. The same treatment, consisting of spiramycin and/or pyrimethamine plus sulfadiazine plus folinic acid, was given to the mothers of both infected and uninfected infants. Every infant, whether infected or uninfected, was delivered at term, after more than 37 weeks of gestation. About 1 mL of blood was turned into PBMCs through Lymphoprep gradient centrifugation, and the PBMCs were then cryopreserved in liquid nitrogen and sent to Belgium. After thawing, PBMCs were labeled with Zombie NIR viability dye and stained with CD3, TCR gammadelta, Vgamma9 and Vdelta2 antibodies. CD3+ TCRgammadelta+ T cells were sorted on a FACSAria III with a mean purity of 98%. The RNeasy Micro Kit was used to isolate RNA from approximately 9,600 sorted gammadelta T cells per sample. The infants were born to mothers who were enrolled with primary T. gondii infection during pregnancy. The infants' peripheral blood was drawn at an outpatient microbiology and virology center located in Pavia, Italy.

Paper-wide results and their limitations: Repertoire differences between infected and uninfected infants were less clear at 1 year of age than at 2 months. At 2 months, infected infants appeared to have fewer N additions in TRGV9 and TRDV2 CDR3s than uninfected infants, particularly in TRDV2-TRDJ1 sequences. Germline-encoded fetal-type TRDV2 CDR3 sequences seemed to be more prevalent in infected than in uninfected 2-month-old infants, with an in utero expansion footprint being suggested. Two months was the earliest age with enough suitable sample material for TCR repertoire analysis, so newborn repertoires were not sequenced. High prevalence of a public TRGV9 clonotype was observed in both infected and uninfected infants.

Template-switch reverse transcription with SuperScript II was used to generate cDNA, with TRGC- and TRDC-specific primers combined in a single tube. The TRGC primer was designed so that it would bind both of the constant genes TRGC1 and TRGC2. The KAPA Real-Time Library Amplification Kit was used to amplify TRG and TRD, and AMPure XP beads were used for purification between steps. Index PCR with the Nextera XT Index Kit was used to attach the Illumina sequencing adapters. TRG and TRD amplicons were sequenced on an Illumina MiSeq with the V2 300 kit, giving 150 bp paired-end reads. The authors processed their data as follows. Before further analysis, read quality was checked using FastQC version 0.11.8. Reads were aligned to GenBank TRG or TRD reference genes, and CDR3 sequences were built with MiXCR version 3.0.3. Default MiXCR settings were kept, except that 3 rather than 5 consecutive nucleotides were used to assemble TRDD gene segments. N additions, CDR3 length, J segment length and clonotype sharing between samples were computed with VDJtools version 1.2.1. CDR3 sequences that were out of frame or contained stop codons were left out of the analysis. The overlap of infant repertoires with previously published Vgamma9Vdelta2 repertoires from fetal, cord blood and adult blood was compared. The public reads were reprocessed by TCRdb using CATT, and rows of matching DNA were later combined. For this entry, the V and J calls and clone size follow TCRdb and not the study's own pipeline. The sample data list 300 to 350 delta-chain clones, and approximately 9.9% of these were observed just once. Roughly half of the sample is in the top ten clones.

In this chain, TRAV29/DV5 is recombined with TRDJ2; TRDD3, the table's D call, lacks a check against the DNA. This TCR was sampled from a child younger than 10 born to a mother with Toxoplasma gondii infection during pregnancy, either congenitally infected or uninfected (not recorded which). The sample comprised gamma-delta T cells from blood. The CDR3 protein sequence reads: CSVLLCSKPPPPGGYGAFPLTAQLFF.